The 17 T cell receptor beta chains below come from one sample, sequenced in a study of early T cells in non-severe SARS-CoV-2 infection. MiXCR, run by TCRdb on the 5' RACE reads, gives a single entry per CDR3 protein. This table has over 100,000 distinct CDR3 sequences, under 15% appearing once. Source material: whole blood. These receptors originate from an adult who was a healthcare worker with PCR-confirmed SARS-CoV-2 infection or an uninfected control (not recorded which).

A few counts support this clonotype. The V and J genes are TRBV4-3 and TRBJ1-5; the D is unclear. Germline lookup yields CDR1 LGHNA and CDR2 YSLEER. This CDR3 contains 14 residues. Trimming pared 0 bases from V and 5 bases from J, leaving 8 bases between. DNA for the CDR3: TGCGCCAGCAGCCAAGATAGGGTTGATCAGCCCCAGCATTTT. Its translation: CASSQDRVDQPQHF.

The J gene is TRBJ2-5, the V gene TRBV28; 9 positions match TRBD2. The CDR3 is made up of 14 amino acids. J lost 2 bases, V lost 5 bases, and 3 bases had no gene match. Germline V gene sequence: CDR1 MDHEN, CDR2 SYDVKM. CDR3 in amino acids: CASSRTSEQETQYF. CDR3 in DNA: TGTGCCAGCAGTCGGACTAGCGAACAAGAGACCCAGTACTTC.

The V gene is TRBV28, the J gene TRBJ2-1; D is undetermined. Trimming pared 3 bases from V and 7 bases from J, leaving 13 bases between. CDR1 and CDR2 (germline): MDHEN, SYDVKM. The CDR3 runs to 14 residues. CDR3 protein: CASSFHSISNEQFF. CDR3 DNA sequence: TGTGCCAGCAGTTTCCATTCTATATCGAATGAGCAGTTCTTC.

This clonotype was detected many times. The gene calls are TRBV2 and TRBJ2-7; possible D gene TRBD2, 5 bases. V lost 10 bases and J 3 bases, leaving 28 bases between the germline ends. This CDR3 is 17 amino acids long. Germline CDR1 reads SNHLY; CDR2 reads FYNNEI. This CDR3 reads CANPRRDPIGGIYEQYF. CDR3 sequence (DNA): TGTGCCAACCCAAGACGGGATCCCATTGGTGGGATCTACGAGCAGTACTTC.

This clonotype was observed many times. V gene TRBV7-3 combines with J gene TRBJ2-1; 10 positions agree with TRBD1. The CDR3 spans 15 residues. V shed 1 base and J 7 bases; nucleotides not matched to a gene: 4. Germline assignment: CDR1 SGHTA and CDR2 FQGTGA. The DNA of the CDR3 is TGTGCCAGCAGCTTAAGGCGGGGACAGGGGAATGAGCAGTTCTTC. Translating it yields CASSLRRGQGNEQFF.

Ten or more counts support this clonotype. J is TRBJ2-7 and V is TRBV4-1; D gene uncertain. CDR1 MGHRA and CDR2 YSYEKL come from the germline V gene. V was clipped by 0 bases and J by 2 bases, with 17 bases between them. The CDR3 totals 17 residues. DNA for the CDR3: TGCGCCAGCAGCCAAGATATACGGCGGACCCTACCCTACGAGCAGTACTTC. It specifies CASSQDIRRTLPYEQYF.

The chain employs TRBV7-8 and TRBJ2-1; D assignment may be TRBD1 or TRBD2 (5 bases each). Germline V gene lookup returns CDR1 SGHVS and CDR2 FQNEAQ. CDR3 length equals 16 residues. V was shortened by 4 bases and J by 5 bases, with 18 bases between the two germline ends. The CDR3 spells CASSSLFRDANNEQFF. CDR3 nucleotides: TGTGCCAGCAGCTCGCTGTTTCGGGACGCAAACAATGAGCAGTTCTTC.

This clonotype appeared a few times. This chain joins TRBV28 and TRBJ2-1, with TRBD2 matching over 14 bases. The V and J ends lost 5 bases and 6 bases, in that order; junction bases with no gene match: 6. The CDR3 has 16 residues. Looked up from germline, CDR1 is MDHEN and CDR2 is SYDVKM. The CDR3 loop is CASSLPGLAGVNEQFF. The CDR3 bases are TGTGCCAGCAGTCTTCCGGGACTAGCGGGAGTCAATGAGCAGTTCTTC.

This clonotype was observed at least ten times. V gene TRBV6-5 combines with J gene TRBJ1-6, with D perhaps TRBD1 (5 bases). Trimming removed 5 bases at V and 10 bases at J, with 18 bases between. Germline CDR1 is MNHEY and CDR2 is SVGAGI. This CDR3 is built from 15 residues. The CDR3 spells CASSTPGPWRSPLHF. Here the CDR3 DNA reads TGTGCCAGCAGTACCCCAGGGCCCTGGCGGTCACCCCTCCACTTT.

This clonotype was picked up a small number of times. One end of the junction fails to match germline, which may point to a read error. The V call is TRBV6-4, the J call TRBJ1-1, with 8 bases fitting TRBD1. CDR1 MRHNA and CDR2 SNTAGT come from the germline V gene. This CDR3 is built from 11 residues. CDR3 sequence (DNA): TGTGCCAGCAGTCTTCGCACGGGACAGGAATTT. Protein sequence: CASSLRTGQEF.

This sequence joins TRBV7-2 and TRBJ2-2; TRBD2 agrees at 7 bases. This CDR3 contains 18 residues. Germline loops: CDR1 SGHTA, CDR2 FQGNSA. Trimming took 1 base from V and 2 from J; bases not matched to a gene: 10. The CDR3 region has the DNA TGTGCCAGCAGCTTAGACGGTAGCGGGCTAACTAACACCGGGGAGCTGTTTTTT. This gives the protein CASSLDGSGLTNTGELFF.

In this sample, this clonotype turned up many times. The chain couples TRBV7-8 to TRBJ1-4; D possibly corresponds to TRBD1 (6 bases). This CDR3 contains 15 residues. V lost 7 bases, J lost 8 bases, and 20 bases lay in between. Looked up from germline, CDR1 is SGHVS and CDR2 is FQNEAQ. The CDR3 coding sequence is TGTGCCAGCACTCCAGAAAGGGGGTCCGGAGAAAAACTGTTTTTT. This encodes CASTPERGSGEKLFF.

This clonotype was detected many times. V and J are TRBV6-5 and TRBJ1-4; possible D gene TRBD1, 5 bases. Trimming cost V 2 bases and J 0 bases, with 16 bases left between them. Germline loops: CDR1 MNHEY, CDR2 SVGAGI. The CDR3 has 18 residues. For the CDR3, the DNA is TGTGCCAGCAGTTACGGGGGTCCGGGGACCCCAACTAATGAAAAACTGTTTTTT. Translated, it gives CASSYGGPGTPTNEKLFF.

Ten or more counts support this clonotype. The rearrangement joins TRBV20-1 to TRBJ1-2; D is unresolved. The V end lost 3 bases, the J end lost 2 bases, and 16 bases lay between the germline ends. Germline CDR1 DFQATT, CDR2 SNEGSKA (reference sequence). CDR3 size: 15 residues. CDR3 residues: CSARAQPLINYGYTF. The CDR3 DNA follows: TGCAGTGCTAGGGCCCAGCCTCTGATAAACTATGGCTACACCTTC.

This clonotype was counted at least ten times. This rearrangement joins TRBV6-5 to TRBJ1-5; maybe TRBD1 (6 bases). The germline CDR1 and CDR2 sequences are MNHEY and SVGAGI. The CDR3 loop spans 14 amino acids. The ends were cut back, 4 bases at V and 6 bases at J, with 13 bases in the middle. The CDR3 sequence: CASSFRGGGQPQHF. The CDR3 region has the DNA TGTGCCAGCAGTTTCAGAGGGGGGGGTCAGCCCCAGCATTTT.

CDR3 DNA: TGCAGTGCTAATTTCAAGACATCAGATACGCAGTATTTT. This sequence encodes CSANFKTSDTQYF. The rearrangement joins TRBV20-1 to TRBJ2-3; D ambiguous. Germline-derived CDR1 and CDR2 are DFQATT and SNEGSKA (reference sequence). The V end was cut by 4 bases, the J end by 4 bases, with 12 bases between. There are 13 residues in the CDR3.

This clonotype was counted between two and nine times. The V call is TRBV5-3, the J call TRBJ2-7; 9 bases match TRBD2. TRBV5-3 is annotated as an ORF whose role is uncertain. Trimming cost V 0 bases and J 3 bases; bases outside gene matches: 7. CDR3 length equals 16 residues. The CDR3 protein is CARSLAPGTSCYEQYF. The CDR3 DNA sequence: TGTGCCAGAAGCTTGGCCCCTGGGACTAGCTGCTACGAGCAGTACTTC.